This T cell receptor (beta chain) was sequenced for a study of T cell therapy after organ transplantation. Sample time point: 4-8 weeks after completion of therapy. This clone was seen more than once but under ten times. No antigen is known for it. Germline V gene lookup returns CDR1 MNHEY and CDR2 SMNVEV (reference sequence). V was pared by 8 bases and J by 2 bases, with 6 bases of the junction left unmatched. The CDR3 is made up of 13 amino acids. Libraries were prepared by immunoSEQ multiplex PCR; TCRdb keeps only in-frame clonotypes and omits some of them. The data show about 6,000 clones, around 74% seen once.

Sample: CD8+ T cells from blood, taken after autologous CMV-specific T cell therapy. This receptor was taken from a human patient who had received a solid organ transplant and had CMV disease. The graft donor may have given rise to some T cells. The chain recombines TRBV27 with TRBJ2-7; 7 nucleotides agree with TRBD1. In nucleotides, the CDR3 is TGTGCCAGCGGATTGGGACAGACCTACGAGCAGTACTTC. Protein: CASGLGQTYEQYF.